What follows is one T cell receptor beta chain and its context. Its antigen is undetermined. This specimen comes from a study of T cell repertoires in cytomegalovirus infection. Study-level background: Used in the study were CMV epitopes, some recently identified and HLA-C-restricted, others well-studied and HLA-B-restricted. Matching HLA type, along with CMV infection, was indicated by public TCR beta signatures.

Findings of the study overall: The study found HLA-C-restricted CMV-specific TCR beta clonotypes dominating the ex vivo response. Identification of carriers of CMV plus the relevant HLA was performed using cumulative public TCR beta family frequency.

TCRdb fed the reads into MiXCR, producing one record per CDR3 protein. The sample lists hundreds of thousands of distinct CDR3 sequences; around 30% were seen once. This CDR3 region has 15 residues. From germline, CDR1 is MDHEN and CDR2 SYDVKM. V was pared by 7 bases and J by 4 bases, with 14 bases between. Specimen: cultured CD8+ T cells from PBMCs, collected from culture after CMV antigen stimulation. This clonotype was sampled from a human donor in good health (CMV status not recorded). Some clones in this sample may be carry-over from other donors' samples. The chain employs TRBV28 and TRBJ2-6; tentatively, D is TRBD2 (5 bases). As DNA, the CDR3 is TGTGCCAGCAACCCGAGGGCTGGAGGGGCCAACGTCCTGACTTTC. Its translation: CASNPRAGGANVLTF.